The 4 T cell receptor beta chains below were found in one sample sequenced in a study of blood T cell repertoires in COVID-19. The assay was immunoSEQ multiplex PCR, and TCRdb's table has in-frame clones only and misses some. The sample contains 110,000 to 150,000 clones, 84% of which appear only once. Material for sequencing was peripheral blood. The source is a man in his sixties with active or convalescent COVID-19.

V gene TRBV7-9 combines with J gene TRBJ2-1, with 8 bases that match TRBD2. The CDR3 covers 16 residues. Germline V gives CDR1 SEHNR, CDR2 FQNEAQ (reference sequence). The V segment lost 2 bases and the J segment 4 bases; nucleotides outside the gene matches: 7. Written as DNA, the CDR3 is TGTGCCAGCAGCTTAATCGTAACTAGCGGTTACAATGAGCAGTTCTTC. It translates to CASSLIVTSGYNEQFF.

This clone was seen a single time. The chain couples TRBV28 to TRBJ1-1; a possible D gene is TRBD1 (5 bases). The V end was cut by 1 base, the J end by 5 bases, with 8 bases between. Germline V gene sequence: CDR1 MDHEN, CDR2 SYDVKM. The CDR3 runs to 13 residues. The CDR3 loop reads CASSLSGGTEAFF. In nucleotides, the CDR3 is TGTGCCAGCAGTTTATCGGGGGGGACTGAAGCTTTCTTT.

This chain links TRBV7-8 with TRBJ1-3; D unresolved. Between the trimmed V and J ends, which lost 2 bases and 1 base, there was a span of 12 bases. This CDR3 comprises 16 residues. The germline V gene encodes CDR1 SGHVS and CDR2 FQNEAQ. CDR3 sequence reads: CASSLSFGESGNTIYF. DNA of the CDR3: TGTGCCAGCAGCTTAAGTTTTGGGGAGTCTGGAAACACCATATATTTT.

The chain is built from TRBV9 and TRBJ2-1; 8 bases match TRBD1. Germline V gives CDR1 SGDLS, CDR2 YYNGEE. V lost 0 bases and J lost 3; bases outside the gene matches: 5. This CDR3 is 16 amino acids long. The CDR3 sequence: CASSVGDRPLYNEQFF. The CDR3 DNA reads TGTGCCAGCAGCGTAGGGGACAGGCCACTCTACAATGAGCAGTTCTTC.